The subject of this entry is one T cell receptor beta chain. Its antigen is unknown. The CDR3 has 17 amino acids. V was trimmed by 5 bases and J by 4 bases, leaving 20 bases between them. Germline-derived CDR1 and CDR2 are LNHDA and SQIVND (reference sequence). These data belong to a study of Ad26.COV2.S vaccination and SARS-CoV-2 variants. Study-level findings and limits: Participants given vaccine showed non-spike TCR breadth similar to that of placebo recipients.

The data were produced by immunoSEQ multiplex PCR, yet TCRdb's version contains in-frame clones alone and is incomplete. The table includes 350,000 to 500,000 clones, over 75% detected once. Indicated treatment: roughly 19 received Ad26.COV2.S at low or high dose, single or two shots; about 5 received placebo; per-sample allocation not given. Sampling was done on day 63 after the first vaccine or placebo injection. This chain connects TRBV19 to TRBJ2-2, with D maybe TRBD2 (5 bases). The sequences come from peripheral blood, collected in a trial of Ad26.COV2.S vaccine versus placebo. This clonotype was obtained from a person aged 18 to 65 who received the Ad26.COV2.S COVID-19 vaccine or a placebo. CDR3 loop: CASSPPLSDTFTGELFF. As DNA, the CDR3 is TGTGCCAGTAGTCCCCCTCTTAGCGACACCTTCACCGGGGAGCTGTTTTTT.